The 16 T cell receptor beta chains reported below all come from one sample, sequenced in a study of blood T cell repertoires in COVID-19. TCRdb keeps only in-frame clones here, not all; method: immunoSEQ multiplex PCR. The sample has roughly 130,000 clones; approximately 80% are singletons. The sequenced sample was PBMCs or T cells enriched from blood (not recorded which). The source is a man aged 45-65 years who had recovered from COVID-19.

This rearrangement joins TRBV6-5 to TRBJ2-7, with TRBD1 matching over 8 bases. Germline assignment: CDR1 MNHEY and CDR2 SVGAGI. The CDR3 has 13 amino acids. Trimming removed 4 bases from V and 2 bases from J; junction bases left unmatched: 1. CDR3 nucleotides: TGTGCCAGCAGTTCGGACAGGGCCTACGAGCAGTACTTC. Encoded protein: CASSSDRAYEQYF.

The chain recombines TRBV9 with TRBJ1-2, with D unresolved. This CDR3 is built from 13 residues. The germline V gene encodes CDR1 SGDLS and CDR2 YYNGEE. The V end lost 4 bases, the J end lost 0 bases, and 7 bases lay between the germline ends. CDR3 nucleotides: TGTGCCAGCAGCCCGAGTCCTAACTATGGCTACACCTTC. This gives the protein CASSPSPNYGYTF.

The chain is built from TRBV10-3 and TRBJ2-1; D is unclear. The CDR3 loop spans 12 amino acids. Germline CDR1 is ENHRY and CDR2 is SYGVKD. The V end lost 0 bases, the J end lost 7 bases, and 4 bases lay between the germline ends. The CDR3 loop reads CAISESRNEQFF. In nucleotides, the CDR3 is TGTGCCATCAGTGAGTCGAGGAATGAGCAGTTCTTC.

V is TRBV5-1 and J is TRBJ1-2; D remains ambiguous. Per the germline V gene, CDR1 is SGHRS and CDR2 is YFSETQ. Trimming removed 4 bases from V and 12 bases from J, with 16 bases in between. The CDR3 is 12 residues long. DNA for the CDR3: TGCGCCAGCAGCCCGCGAGGCGGCCTAGACACCTTC. Its protein product is CASSPRGGLDTF. Based on the CDR3 plus reference TRBV5-1 and TRBJ1-2, the full variable domain is KAGVTQTPRYLIKTRGQQVTLSCSPISGHRSVSWYQQTPGQGLQFLFEYFSETQRNKGNFPGRFSGRQFSNSRSEMNVSTLELGDSALYLCASSPRGGLDTFGSGTRLTVV.

The chain links TRBV2 to TRBJ1-2; D is uncertain. The CDR3 covers 11 residues. Deletions cut 4 bases from V and 2 bases from J, with 2 bases between. Germline V gives CDR1 SNHLY, CDR2 FYNNEI. The CDR3 here is CASSANYGYTF. The CDR3 DNA reads as TGTGCCAGCAGTGCGAACTATGGCTACACCTTC. Filled out from reference TRBV2 and TRBJ1-2, the complete variable domain reads EPEVTQTPSHQVTQMGQEVILRCVPISNHLYFYWYRQILGQKVEFLVSFYNNEISEKSEIFDDQFSVERPDGSNFTLKIRSTKLEDSAMYFCASSANYGYTFGSGTRLTVV.

In regard to this clone: With a much larger clone just one base away, this may be a read error. The rearrangement joins TRBV7-8 to TRBJ1-3; 8 bases line up with TRBD1. The CDR3 contains 15 residues. V shed 6 bases, J shed 0 bases, and the junction held 4 bases outside the gene matches. The germline V gene encodes CDR1 SGHVS and CDR2 FQNEAQ. DNA of the CDR3: TGTGCCAGCAGTAGGGACAGGAGCTCTGGAAACACCATATATTTT. It translates to CASSRDRSSGNTIYF.

V and J are TRBV2 and TRBJ2-1; 9 bases are shared with TRBD2. The length of the CDR3 is 16 residues. Trimming at V came to 6 bases and at J to 6 bases, leaving 12 bases not matched to a gene. Per germline, CDR1 SNHLY and CDR2 FYNNEI. The CDR3 DNA sequence: TGTGCCAGCAGCCGTAGCGGGGGCCCAATGGTCAATGAGCAGTTCTTC. Translated, it gives CASSRSGGPMVNEQFF.

This chain links TRBV2 with TRBJ2-7, with D hard to call. V dropped 6 bases and J dropped 4 bases, with 10 bases sitting between them. Germline V lookup: CDR1 SNHLY, CDR2 FYNNEI. The CDR3 is 12 residues long. DNA for the CDR3: TGTGCCAGCAGGGGTGGAGATTACGAGCAGTACTTC. Protein sequence: CASRGGDYEQYF. Variable domain in full (rest from reference TRBV2 and TRBJ2-7): EPEVTQTPSHQVTQMGQEVILRCVPISNHLYFYWYRQILGQKVEFLVSFYNNEISEKSEIFDDQFSVERPDGSNFTLKIRSTKLEDSAMYFCASRGGDYEQYFGPGTRLTVT.

This clone was picked up one time. The chain is built from TRBV7-2 and TRBJ2-3; 11 bases agree with TRBD2. CDR1 and CDR2 from the germline V gene are SGHTA and FQGNSA. Losses at the gene ends were 5 bases for V and 3 bases for J; bases not matched to a gene: 13. The CDR3 is made up of 18 amino acids. The CDR3 loop is CASSHISGGVHVTDTQYF. For the CDR3, the DNA is TGTGCCAGCAGCCACATTAGCGGGGGGGTACATGTTACAGATACGCAGTATTTT.

The chain uses TRBV23-1 and TRBJ1-2; no clear D gene. TRBV23-1 is annotated as an ORF whose role is uncertain. The ends were cut back, 7 bases at V and 6 bases at J, with 15 bases in the middle. CDR3 length: 13 amino acids. CDR3 sequence: CASKLGQRDGYTF. Here the CDR3 DNA reads TGCGCCAGCAAGCTCGGGCAGAGGGATGGCTACACCTTC.

The chain uses TRBV4-3 and TRBJ2-3; D gene ambiguous. Germline assignment: CDR1 LGHNA and CDR2 YSLEER. The ends were cut back, 0 bases at V and 3 bases at J, with 4 bases in the middle. This CDR3 is built from 13 residues. As DNA, the CDR3 is TGCGCCAGCAGCCAAGAGCGAACAGATACGCAGTATTTT. This translates into CASSQERTDTQYF.

This clone was seen more than once but under ten times. The gene calls are TRBV7-9 and TRBJ1-3; a weak D match, TRBD1 (5 bases). V shed 3 bases and J shed 0 bases, with 18 bases lying between them. This CDR3 is 18 amino acids long. Germline assignment: CDR1 SEHNR and CDR2 FQNEAQ (reference sequence). In DNA form, the CDR3 reads TGTGCCAGCAGCTTTGGCCAGGGCAGTAACCCCTCTGGAAACACCATATATTTT. It specifies CASSFGQGSNPSGNTIYF.

The chain uses TRBV4-1 and TRBJ1-2, with D hard to call. The CDR3 loop spans 19 amino acids. Trimming took off 0 bases at V and 0 bases at J, with 20 bases between the two ends. Germline CDR1 reads MGHRA; CDR2 reads YSYEKL. The CDR3 protein is CASSQEVSWVESTNYGYTF. CDR3 DNA sequence: TGCGCCAGCAGCCAAGAAGTTAGCTGGGTGGAAAGTACTAACTATGGCTACACCTTC.

V is TRBV6-8 and J is TRBJ1-2; D call uncertain. This CDR3 contains 15 residues. V shed 5 bases and J shed 0 bases, with 13 bases lying between them. The germline V gene has CDR1 MNHGY and CDR2 SAAAGT. The CDR3 here is CASSQQQAANYGYTF. CDR3 DNA: TGTGCCAGCAGTCAACAGCAAGCGGCTAACTATGGCTACACCTTC.

The chain employs TRBV6-2 or TRBV6-3 and TRBJ2-3; TRBD1 agrees at 11 bases. V lost 6 bases and J lost 7; bases outside the gene matches: 6. Per germline, CDR1 MNHEY and CDR2 SVGEGT. The CDR3 has 14 amino acids. In nucleotides, the CDR3 is TGTGCCAGCAGCACCCGGGACAGGGGGAATACGCAGTATTTT. Its translation is CASSTRDRGNTQYF.

This clone was detected only a few times. The chain links TRBV18 to TRBJ1-6; 9 bases match TRBD1. Looked up from germline, CDR1 is KGHSH and CDR2 is LQKENI. The J segment lost 2 bases and the V segment lost 3 bases, leaving 2 bases of the junction unmatched. This CDR3 has 16 residues. CDR3 in amino acids: CASSPRQGAYNSPLHF. CDR3 bases: TGTGCCAGCTCACCGAGACAGGGGGCCTATAATTCACCCCTCCACTTT.